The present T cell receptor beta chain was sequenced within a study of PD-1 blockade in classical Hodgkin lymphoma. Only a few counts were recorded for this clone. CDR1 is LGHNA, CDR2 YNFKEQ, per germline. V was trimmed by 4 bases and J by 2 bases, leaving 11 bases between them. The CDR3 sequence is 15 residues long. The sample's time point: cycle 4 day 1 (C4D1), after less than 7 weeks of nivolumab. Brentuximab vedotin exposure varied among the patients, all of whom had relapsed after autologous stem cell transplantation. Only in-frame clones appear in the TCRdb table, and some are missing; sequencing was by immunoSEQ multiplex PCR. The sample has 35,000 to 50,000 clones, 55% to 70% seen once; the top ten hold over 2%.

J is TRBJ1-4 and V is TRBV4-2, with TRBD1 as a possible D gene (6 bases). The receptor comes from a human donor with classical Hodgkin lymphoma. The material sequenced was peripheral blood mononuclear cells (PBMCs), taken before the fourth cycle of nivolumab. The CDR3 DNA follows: TGTGCCAGCAGCCGCGACAGGAAGACTAATGAAAAACTGTTTTTT. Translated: CASSRDRKTNEKLFF.